This T cell receptor beta chain was recovered during a study of PD-L1 blockade in urothelial cancer. Regarding the study as a whole: Tumor-associated blood clones were expanded more by durable-benefit patients at 3 weeks.

About this clone itself: Antigen: not known.

Germline V gives CDR1 SGDLS, CDR2 YYNGEE. The V segment lost 0 bases and the J segment 6 bases; nucleotides outside the gene matches: 3. This CDR3 is built from 15 residues. Specified time point: pretreatment peripheral blood. Produced via immunoSEQ multiplex PCR; TCRdb's table is partial and in-frame only. The table shows about 93,000 clones, with almost 90% occurring only once. This sequence was found in a man aged 55 to 70 with urothelial cancer. The source material was PBMCs, sampled around atezolizumab (anti-PD-L1) treatment. The chain has TRBV9 and TRBJ1-5; TRBD1 aligns across 10 bases. The CDR3 DNA reads TGTGCCAGCAGCGTAGGACAGGGGGCCGGTCAGCCCCAGCATTTT. This sequence encodes CASSVGQGAGQPQHF.